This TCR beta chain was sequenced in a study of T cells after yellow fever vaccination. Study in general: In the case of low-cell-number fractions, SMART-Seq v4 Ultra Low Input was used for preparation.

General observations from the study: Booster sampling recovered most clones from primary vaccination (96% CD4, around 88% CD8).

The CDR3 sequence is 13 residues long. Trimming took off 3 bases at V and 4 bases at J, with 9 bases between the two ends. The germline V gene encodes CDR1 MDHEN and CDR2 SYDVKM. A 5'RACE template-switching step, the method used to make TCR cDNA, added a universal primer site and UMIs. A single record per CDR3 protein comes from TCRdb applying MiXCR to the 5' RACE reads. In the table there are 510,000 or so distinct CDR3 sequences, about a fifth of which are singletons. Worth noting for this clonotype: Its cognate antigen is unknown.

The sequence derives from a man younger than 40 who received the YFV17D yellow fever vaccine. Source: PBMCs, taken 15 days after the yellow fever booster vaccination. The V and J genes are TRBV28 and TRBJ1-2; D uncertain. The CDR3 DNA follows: TGTGCCAGCAGTTTCCAGGCCACCTATGGCTACACCTTC. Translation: CASSFQATYGYTF.